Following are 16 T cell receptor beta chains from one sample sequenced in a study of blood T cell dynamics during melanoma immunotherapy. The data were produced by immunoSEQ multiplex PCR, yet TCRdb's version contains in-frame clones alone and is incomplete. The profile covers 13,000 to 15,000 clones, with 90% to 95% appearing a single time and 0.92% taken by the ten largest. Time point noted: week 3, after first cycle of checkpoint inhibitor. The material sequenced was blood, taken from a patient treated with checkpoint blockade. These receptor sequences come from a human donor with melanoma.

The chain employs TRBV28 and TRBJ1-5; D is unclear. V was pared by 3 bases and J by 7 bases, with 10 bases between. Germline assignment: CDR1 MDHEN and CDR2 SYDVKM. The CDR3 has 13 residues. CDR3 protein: CASSLIRGQPQHF. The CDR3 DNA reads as TGTGCCAGCAGTTTGATAAGAGGACAGCCCCAGCATTTT.

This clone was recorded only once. This chain's CDR3 is CASSYSTGAEAFF. The CDR3 DNA is TGTGCCAGCAGTTACTCGACAGGGGCTGAAGCTTTCTTT. The chain employs TRBV6-5 and TRBJ1-1, with TRBD1 matching over 8 bases. The V and J ends lost 0 bases and 6 bases, in that order; junction bases with no gene match: 0. CDR1 and CDR2 (germline): MNHEY, SVGAGI. CDR3 length: 13 amino acids.

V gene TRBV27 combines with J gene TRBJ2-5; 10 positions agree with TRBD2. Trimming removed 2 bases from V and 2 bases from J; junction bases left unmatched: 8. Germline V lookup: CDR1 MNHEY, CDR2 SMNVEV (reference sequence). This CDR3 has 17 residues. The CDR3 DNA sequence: TGTGCCAGCAGTTTAATAGCGGGGGGCCTGGGGCAAGAGACCCAGTACTTC. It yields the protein CASSLIAGGLGQETQYF.

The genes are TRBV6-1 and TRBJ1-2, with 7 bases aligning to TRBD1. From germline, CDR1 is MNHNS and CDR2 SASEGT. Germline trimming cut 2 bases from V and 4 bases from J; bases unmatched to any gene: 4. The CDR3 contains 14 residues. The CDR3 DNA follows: TGTGCCAGCAGTGAAAGGCAGGGGGGCTATGGCTACACCTTC. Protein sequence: CASSERQGGYGYTF.

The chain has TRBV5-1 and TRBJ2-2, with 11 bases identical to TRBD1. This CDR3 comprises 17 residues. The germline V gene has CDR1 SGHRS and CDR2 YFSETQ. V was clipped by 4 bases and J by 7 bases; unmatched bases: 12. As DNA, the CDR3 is TGCGCCAGCAGCAAAGGACAGGGGGCGACTGGAGTCGGGGAGCTGTTTTTT. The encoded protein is CASSKGQGATGVGELFF.

In DNA, the CDR3 is TGTGCCAGTAGTTCCGGGAGATTCCTCGAGCAGTACTTC. This gives the protein CASSSGRFLEQYF. J is TRBJ2-7 and V is TRBV19; D perhaps matches TRBD2 (6 bases). The V gene lost 5 bases and the J gene lost 6 bases, with 14 bases spanning the gap. The germline V gene encodes CDR1 LNHDA and CDR2 SQIVND (reference sequence). This CDR3 has 13 amino acids.

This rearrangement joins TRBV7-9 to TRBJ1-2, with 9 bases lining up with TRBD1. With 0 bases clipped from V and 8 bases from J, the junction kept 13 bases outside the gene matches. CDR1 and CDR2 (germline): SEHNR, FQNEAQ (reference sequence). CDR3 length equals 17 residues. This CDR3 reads CASSLAFPAGTGLGYTF. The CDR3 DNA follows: TGTGCCAGCAGCTTAGCATTTCCGGCCGGGACAGGGTTAGGCTACACCTTC. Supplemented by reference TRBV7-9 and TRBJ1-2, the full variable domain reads DTGVSQNPRHKITKRGQNVTFRCDPISEHNRLYWYRQTLGQGPEFLTYFQNEAQLEKSRLLSDRFSAERPKGSFSTLEIQRTEQGDSAMYLCASSLAFPAGTGLGYTFGSGTRLTVV.

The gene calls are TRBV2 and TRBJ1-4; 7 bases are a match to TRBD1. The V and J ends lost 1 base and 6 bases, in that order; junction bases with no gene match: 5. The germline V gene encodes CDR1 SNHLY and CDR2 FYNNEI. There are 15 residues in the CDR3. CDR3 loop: CASSEEGQKYEKLFF. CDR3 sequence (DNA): TGTGCCAGCAGTGAAGAGGGACAGAAATATGAAAAACTGTTTTTT.

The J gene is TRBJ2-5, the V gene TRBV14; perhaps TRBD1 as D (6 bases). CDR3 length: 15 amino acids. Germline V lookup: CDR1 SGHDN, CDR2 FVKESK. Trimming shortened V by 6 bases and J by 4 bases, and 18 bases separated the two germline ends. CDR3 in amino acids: CASSATGKGGETQYF. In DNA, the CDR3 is TGTGCCAGCAGTGCCACAGGGAAAGGAGGAGAGACCCAGTACTTC.

CDR3 nucleotides: TGCGCCAGCAGCTTGAGGGGACAACCCTACGAGCAGTACTTC. Translated, it gives CASSLRGQPYEQYF. The V gene is TRBV5-1, the J gene TRBJ2-7, with a possible D match to TRBD1 (6 bases). V lost 1 base and J lost 2, with 10 bases in between. This CDR3 spans 14 amino acids. The germline CDR1 and CDR2 sequences are SGHRS and YFSETQ.

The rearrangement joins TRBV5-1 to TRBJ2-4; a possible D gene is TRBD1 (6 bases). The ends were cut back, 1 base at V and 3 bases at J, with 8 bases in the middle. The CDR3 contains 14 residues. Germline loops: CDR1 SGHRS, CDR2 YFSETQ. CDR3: CASSLLGHKNIQYF. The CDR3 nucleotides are TGCGCCAGCAGCTTGCTGGGACACAAAAACATTCAGTACTTC.

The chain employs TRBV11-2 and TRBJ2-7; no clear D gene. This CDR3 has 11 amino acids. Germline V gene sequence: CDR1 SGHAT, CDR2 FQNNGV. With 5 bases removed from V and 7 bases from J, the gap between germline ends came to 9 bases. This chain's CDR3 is CASSPFGEQYF. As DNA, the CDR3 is TGTGCCAGCAGCCCTTTCGGGGAGCAGTACTTC.

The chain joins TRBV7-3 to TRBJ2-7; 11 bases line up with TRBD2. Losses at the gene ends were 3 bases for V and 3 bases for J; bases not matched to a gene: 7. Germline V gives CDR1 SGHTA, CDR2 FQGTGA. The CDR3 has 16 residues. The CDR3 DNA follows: TGTGCCAGCAGCTTGGGCCCTAGCGGGGGGTACTACGAGCAGTACTTC. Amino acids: CASSLGPSGGYYEQYF.

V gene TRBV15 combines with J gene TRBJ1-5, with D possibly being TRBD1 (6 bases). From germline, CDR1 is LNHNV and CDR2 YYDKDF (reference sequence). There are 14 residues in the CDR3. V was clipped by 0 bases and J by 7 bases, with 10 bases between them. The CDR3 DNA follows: TGTGCCACCAGCAGAGAGCATAGGGGGCAGCCCCAGCATTTT. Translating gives CATSREHRGQPQHF.

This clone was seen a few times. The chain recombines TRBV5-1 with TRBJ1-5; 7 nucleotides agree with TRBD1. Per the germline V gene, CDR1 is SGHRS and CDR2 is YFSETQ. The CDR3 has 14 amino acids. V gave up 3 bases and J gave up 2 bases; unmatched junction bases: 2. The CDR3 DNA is TGCGCCAGCAGCTCGGGACAGCGCAATCAGCCCCAGCATTTT. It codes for CASSSGQRNQPQHF.

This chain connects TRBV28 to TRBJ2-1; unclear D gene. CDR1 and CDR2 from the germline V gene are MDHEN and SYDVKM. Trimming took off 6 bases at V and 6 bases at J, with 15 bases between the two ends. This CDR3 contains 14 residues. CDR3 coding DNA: TGTGCCAGCAGCCGTCCTTATGGACCCAATGAGCAGTTCTTC. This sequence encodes CASSRPYGPNEQFF.